These T cell receptor beta chains were read from a single sample in a study of multiple sclerosis patients with progressive multifocal leukoencephalopathy. Profiled with immunoSEQ multiplex PCR; TCRdb holds only in-frame clones, not every one. The sample lists some 25,000 clones; roughly 90% were seen once. The sample here was PBMCs, taken from a patient treated with natalizumab. The receptor source for this set is a man aged 30 to 39 with multiple sclerosis. Each CDR3 is given with its conserved first and last residue. Fields, in order: D gene, clone size, J gene, V gene, CDR3 protein, CDR3 DNA. A D gene is named only where the DNA matches it firmly. For some rows the clone size is stated as once, few or many, or as a class when expanded; others skip it.

. . TRBJ1-1 TRBV18 CASSPTAQGTEAFF TGTGCCAGCTCACCAACTGCTCAGGGCACTGAAGCTTTCTTT
TRBD1 . TRBJ2-2 TRBV4-3 CASSSGTANTGELFF TGCGCCAGCAGCTCGGGGACAGCCAACACCGGGGAGCTGTTTTTT
TRBD1 once TRBJ1-5 TRBV6-5 CASSYSGQGNQPQHF TGTGCCAGCAGTTACTCTGGACAGGGGAATCAGCCCCAGCATTTT
. . TRBJ1-1 TRBV6-4 CASTVDDEAFF TGTGCCAGCACTGTTGACGATGAAGCTTTCTTT
. once TRBJ1-2 TRBV7-9 CASSSGTLGYGYTF TGTGCCAGCAGCTCCGGGACTCTTGGATATGGCTACACCTTC
. few TRBJ2-7 TRBV10-3 CAISGDSYEQYF TGTGCCATCAGTGGGGACTCCTACGAGCAGTACTTC
. . TRBJ2-5 TRBV5-5 CASSLTGLRVETQYF TGTGCCAGCAGCTTGACCGGACTAAGGGTGGAGACCCAGTACTTC
TRBD1 . TRBJ1-3 TRBV7-8 CASSSQGAQGNTIYF TGTGCCAGCAGCTCCCAGGGGGCTCAAGGAAACACCATATATTTT
. . TRBJ1-5 TRBV7-6 CASSRLGGGQPQHF TGTGCCAGCAGCCGCCTGGGAGGTGGACAGCCCCAGCATTTT
TRBD2 . TRBJ2-2 TRBV6-6 CATLTSGNTGELFF TGTGCCACCCTAACTAGCGGGAACACCGGGGAGCTGTTTTTT
. . TRBJ2-5 TRBV5-4 CASSAGGTAGETQYF TGTGCCAGCAGCGCGGGCGGGACAGCTGGGGAGACCCAGTACTTC
. . TRBJ2-5 TRBV7-2 CASSRHEQGYGAQYF TGTGCCAGCAGCCGACATGAACAGGGATACGGGGCCCAGTACTTC
. few TRBJ1-3 TRBV5-6 CASSTILGTGNTIYF TGTGCCAGCAGCACCATACTAGGGACTGGAAACACCATATATTTT
. . TRBJ1-4 TRBV4-1 CASSQVGVAEKLFF TGCGCCAGCAGCCAGGTAGGGGTCGCGGAAAAACTGTTTTTT
. . TRBJ2-3 TRBV7-9 CASSSGATLSTDTQYF TGTGCCAGCAGCTCCGGTGCCACCCTTAGCACAGATACGCAGTATTTT
. . TRBJ2-2 TRBV9 CASSVVPGVGELFF TGTGCCAGCAGCGTAGTCCCAGGGGTCGGGGAGCTGTTTTTT
. . TRBJ1-2 TRBV5-4 CASSLVGPGGYTF TGTGCCAGCAGCTTGGTGGGGCCTGGTGGTTACACCTTC
. . TRBJ1-1 TRBV6-5 CASTLGPNTEAFF TGTGCCAGCACCCTAGGCCCGAACACTGAAGCTTTCTTT
. few TRBJ1-4 TRBV7-9 CASSSPRRGEKLFF TGTGCCAGCAGCTCCCCGCGAAGGGGTGAAAAACTGTTTTTT
TRBD1 . TRBJ2-7 TRBV9 CASSFGTGGGYEQYF TGTGCCAGCAGCTTTGGGACAGGGGGCGGGTACGAGCAGTACTTC
. . TRBJ1-2 TRBV20-1 CSAKWGNGYTF TGCAGTGCTAAATGGGGGAATGGCTACACCTTC
. once TRBJ1-1 TRBV9 CASSIQSGGNTEAFF TGTGCCAGCAGCATACAGAGCGGTGGAAACACTGAAGCTTTCTTT
. . TRBJ2-7 TRBV6-5 CASSKPYEQYF TGTGCCAGCAGCAAGCCCTACGAGCAGTACTTC
. . TRBJ1-3 TRBV18 CASSRPPRGTIYF TGTGCCAGCTCCCGACCTCCCCGAGGCACCATATATTTT
. . TRBJ2-3 TRBV11-2 CASSQNAGTDTQYF TGTGCCAGCAGCCAAAACGCAGGCACAGATACGCAGTATTTT
. . TRBJ2-1 TRBV27 CASSPGTGGNEQFF TGTGCCAGCAGTCCCGGGACTGGAGGCAATGAGCAGTTCTTC
TRBD1 . TRBJ1-4 TRBV9 CASSAGDRINEKLFF TGTGCCAGCAGCGCGGGGGACAGGATTAATGAAAAACTGTTTTTT
TRBD2 . TRBJ2-2 TRBV9 CASSVTGGSSTGELFF TGTGCCAGCAGCGTCACGGGCGGGAGTTCCACCGGGGAGCTGTTTTTT
. . TRBJ2-1 TRBV4-1 CASSQDRATYNEQFF TGCGCCAGCAGCCAAGATAGGGCGACCTACAATGAGCAGTTCTTC
TRBD1 . TRBJ1-2 TRBV7-2 CASGDRVLYGYTF TGTGCCAGCGGCGACAGGGTTCTCTATGGCTACACCTTC
TRBD1 . TRBJ2-7 TRBV6-9 CASRGDRTYEQYF TGTGCCAGCAGAGGGGACAGAACCTACGAGCAGTACTTC
. . TRBJ2-5 TRBV7-9 CASSLISGQETQYF TGTGCCAGCAGCTTAATTTCCGGGCAAGAGACCCAGTACTTC
. . TRBJ2-6 TRBV27 CASSTTASGANVLTF TGTGCCAGCAGCACGACAGCATCTGGGGCCAACGTCCTGACTTTC
. . TRBJ1-4 TRBV2 CASTFTGITNEKLFF TGTGCCAGCACTTTTACAGGGATAACTAATGAAAAACTGTTTTTT
TRBD1 . TRBJ1-5 TRBV19 CASSIIRAGGRRSNQPQHF TGTGCCAGTAGTATTATTAGGGCAGGGGGCCGTCGAAGTAATCAGCCCCAGCATTTT
TRBD2 . TRBJ2-5 TRBV29-1 CSARLAGAETQYF TGCAGCGCCCGACTAGCGGGGGCAGAGACCCAGTACTTC
TRBD2 . TRBJ2-1 TRBV7-6 CASSPTSGYYNEQFF TGTGCCAGCAGCCCGACTAGCGGATATTACAATGAGCAGTTCTTC
TRBD1 few TRBJ2-7 TRBV10-3 CATGTGGHEQYF TGTGCCACCGGGACAGGGGGGCACGAGCAGTACTTC
TRBD1 . TRBJ2-2 TRBV5-4 CASSLLRGTGRAGELFF TGTGCCAGCAGCTTGCTTAGGGGGACAGGGAGGGCCGGGGAGCTGTTTTTT
. . TRBJ1-2 TRBV25-1 CASSFPGEGNYGYTF TGTGCCAGCAGCTTTCCAGGGGAGGGGAACTATGGCTACACCTTC
TRBD2 . TRBJ2-3 TRBV7-9 CASSSISGSFGDTQYF TGTGCCAGCAGCTCAATTAGCGGGAGCTTCGGCGATACGCAGTATTTT
. . TRBJ1-1 TRBV7-2 CASSSQGSNTEAFF TGTGCCAGCAGTTCTCAGGGCTCGAACACTGAAGCTTTCTTT
TRBD1 . TRBJ2-7 TRBV9 CASSVAGTGLSYEQYF TGTGCCAGCAGCGTAGCCGGGACAGGGTTGTCCTACGAGCAGTACTTC
TRBD2 . TRBJ2-1 TRBV7-2 CASSLKRLAENEQFF TGTGCCAGCAGCTTAAAGAGACTAGCGGAAAATGAGCAGTTCTTC
TRBD2 . TRBJ2-1 TRBV6-1 CASSKGTSGIGEQFF TGTGCCAGCAGTAAGGGGACTAGCGGGATCGGTGAGCAGTTCTTC
TRBD1 . TRBJ2-5 TRBV2 CASKGAANQETQYF TGTGCCAGCAAGGGGGCAGCTAATCAAGAGACCCAGTACTTC
TRBD1 . TRBJ1-1 TRBV10-3 CAISESGGPFIPEAFF TGTGCCATCAGTGAGTCAGGGGGCCCCTTCATCCCTGAAGCTTTCTTT
. . TRBJ2-3 TRBV30 CAWSRRNADTQYF TGTGCCTGGAGTCGAAGGAACGCAGATACGCAGTATTTT
TRBD1 . TRBJ2-3 TRBV18 CASSLGTVPQYF TGTGCCAGCTCACTGGGGACAGTTCCGCAGTATTTT
TRBD1 . TRBJ2-5 TRBV10-3 CAISSGTAFQETQYF TGTGCCATCAGTTCCGGGACAGCATTCCAAGAGACCCAGTACTTC
. few TRBJ1-1 TRBV5-1 CASSFRVGGFMNTEAFF TGCGCCAGCAGCTTCAGGGTAGGGGGGTTCATGAACACTGAAGCTTTCTTT
TRBD1 . TRBJ1-2 TRBV11-2 CAAATGEEGYTF TGTGCCGCGGCCACAGGGGAGGAAGGCTACACCTTC
. . TRBJ2-3 TRBV9 CASSVSGHSTDTQYF TGTGCCAGCAGCGTATCGGGACACAGCACAGATACGCAGTATTTT
. . TRBJ1-2 TRBV27 CASSLSGGRYGYTF TGTGCCAGCAGTTTATCGGGGGGTCGCTATGGCTACACCTTC
. . TRBJ2-3 TRBV19 CASSILGLDSTDTQYF TGTGCCAGTAGTATCCTCGGACTCGATAGCACAGATACGCAGTATTTT
TRBD2 once TRBJ2-7 TRBV5-1 CASSSRPGRRTGTSGSIPRYEQYF TGCGCCAGCAGCTCGCGCCCGGGACGGAGGACTGGGACTAGCGGGTCGATTCCTCGGTACGAGCAGTACTTC
TRBD1 . TRBJ2-7 TRBV5-1 CASRTGGSYEQYF TGCGCCAGCAGAACAGGGGGCTCCTACGAGCAGTACTTC
. . TRBJ2-3 TRBV7-2 CASSRTVGAPDTQYF TGTGCCAGCAGCCGAACCGTAGGAGCCCCAGATACGCAGTATTTT
TRBD1 . TRBJ1-2 TRBV9 CASSSGTGATNYGYTF TGTGCCAGCAGTTCCGGGACAGGGGCTACTAACTATGGCTACACCTTC